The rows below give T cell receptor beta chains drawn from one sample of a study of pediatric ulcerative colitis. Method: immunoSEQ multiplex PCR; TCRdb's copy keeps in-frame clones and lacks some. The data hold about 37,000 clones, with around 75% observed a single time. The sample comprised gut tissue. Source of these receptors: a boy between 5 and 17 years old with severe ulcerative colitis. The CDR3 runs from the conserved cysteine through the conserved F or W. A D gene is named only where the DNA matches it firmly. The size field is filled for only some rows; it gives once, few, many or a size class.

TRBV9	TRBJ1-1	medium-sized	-	CASSAGGRLNTEAFF	TGTGCCAGCAGCGCGGGCGGCAGGCTGAACACTGAAGCTTTCTTT
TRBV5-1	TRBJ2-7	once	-	CASSPSGSPEYEQYF	TGCGCCAGCAGCCCCTCGGGGTCGCCCGAATACGAGCAGTACTTC
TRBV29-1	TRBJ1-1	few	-	CSVDLGGTEAFF	TGCAGCGTTGACTTGGGGGGCACTGAAGCTTTCTTT
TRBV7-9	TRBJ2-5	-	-	CASSWGETQYF	TGTGCCAGCAGCTGGGGGGAGACCCAGTACTTC
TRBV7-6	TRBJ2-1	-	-	CASSPSSSYNEQFF	TGTGCCAGCAGCCCATCGAGCTCCTACAATGAGCAGTTCTTC
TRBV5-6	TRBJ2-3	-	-	CASSLVFGGSGTDTQYF	TGTGCCAGCAGCTTGGTGTTCGGGGGCTCGGGCACAGATACGCAGTATTTT
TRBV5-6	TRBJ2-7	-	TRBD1	CASSLPGGYEQYF	TGTGCCAGCAGCTTGCCAGGGGGCTACGAGCAGTACTTC
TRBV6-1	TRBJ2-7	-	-	CASTRGANSYEQYF	TGTGCCAGCACCAGGGGGGCCAACTCCTACGAGCAGTACTTC
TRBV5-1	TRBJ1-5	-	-	CASSLGGTQPQHF	TGCGCCAGCAGCTTGGGAGGGACCCAGCCCCAGCATTTT
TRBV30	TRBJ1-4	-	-	CACADSTGLSNEKLFF	TGTGCCTGTGCGGACTCGACGGGACTGTCTAATGAAAAACTGTTTTTT
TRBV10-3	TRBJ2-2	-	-	CAINPQESTGELFF	TGTGCCATCAACCCACAGGAGTCCACCGGGGAGCTGTTTTTT
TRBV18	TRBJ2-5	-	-	CASSPLITGQETQYF	TGTGCCAGCTCACCACTAATAACAGGGCAAGAGACCCAGTACTTC
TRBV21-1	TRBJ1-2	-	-	CASSGRRVGGYSNYGYTF	TGTGCCAGCAGCGGCCGACGGGTTGGAGGGTATAGTAACTATGGCTACACCTTC
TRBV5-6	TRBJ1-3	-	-	CASSLTQGKGNTIYF	TGTGCCAGCAGCTTGACACAGGGAAAGGGAAACACCATATATTTT
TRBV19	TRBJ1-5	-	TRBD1	CASSFRQGRGPQHF	TGTGCCAGTAGTTTCCGACAGGGGCGGGGGCCCCAGCATTTT
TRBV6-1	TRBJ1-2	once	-	CASSEIPTDAYGYTF	TGTGCCAGCAGTGAGATCCCGACAGACGCCTATGGCTACACCTTC
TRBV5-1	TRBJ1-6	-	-	CASSPGGEVYNSPLHF	TGCGCCAGCAGCCCCGGGGGGGAAGTCTATAATTCACCCCTCCACTTT
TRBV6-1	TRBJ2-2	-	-	CASSVYGDTGELFF	TGTGCCAGCAGTGTGTACGGCGACACCGGGGAGCTGTTTTTT
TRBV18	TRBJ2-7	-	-	CASSPPRHSYEQYF	TGTGCCAGCTCACCACCGCGGCACTCCTACGAGCAGTACTTC
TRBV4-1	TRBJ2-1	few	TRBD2	CASSRKRESYNEQFF	TGCGCCAGCAGCCGAAAGCGGGAATCCTACAATGAGCAGTTCTTC
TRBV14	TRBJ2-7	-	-	CASSRYDRPYEQYF	TGTGCCAGCAGCCGATACGACAGACCCTACGAGCAGTACTTC
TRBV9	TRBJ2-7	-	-	CASSVDRQPYEQYF	TGTGCCAGCAGCGTAGATAGACAGCCATACGAGCAGTACTTC
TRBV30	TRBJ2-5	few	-	CAWSPRETQYF	TGTGCCTGGAGTCCAAGGGAGACCCAGTACTTC
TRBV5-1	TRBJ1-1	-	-	CASSLAASSNTEAFF	TGCGCCAGCAGCTTGGCGGCATCCTCGAACACTGAAGCTTTCTTT
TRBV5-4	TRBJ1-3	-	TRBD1	CASSRDRGNTIYF	TGTGCCAGCAGCAGGGACAGGGGGAACACCATATATTTT
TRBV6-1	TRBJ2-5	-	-	CASSEARGSGETQYF	TGTGCCAGCAGTGAAGCGCGGGGCTCAGGAGAGACCCAGTACTTC
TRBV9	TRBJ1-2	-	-	CASSVGEGSNYGYTF	TGTGCCAGCAGCGTTGGTGAAGGGAGTAACTATGGCTACACCTTC
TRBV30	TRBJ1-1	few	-	CAGGWVRTEAFF	TGTGCCGGAGGATGGGTAAGGACTGAAGCTTTCTTT
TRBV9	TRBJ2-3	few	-	CASNLGGSTDTQYF	TGTGCCAGCAACCTCGGTGGGAGCACAGATACGCAGTATTTT
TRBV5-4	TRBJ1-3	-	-	CASSPGGSRSGNTIYF	TGTGCCAGCAGCCCCGGGGGCTCCCGATCTGGAAACACCATATATTTT
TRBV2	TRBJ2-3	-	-	CASSEMTTSTDTQYF	TGTGCCAGCAGTGAAATGACAACTAGCACAGATACGCAGTATTTT
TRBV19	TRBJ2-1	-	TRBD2	CASSKGLVGGSAYNEQFF	TGTGCCAGTAGTAAGGGACTAGTGGGGGGGTCGGCCTACAATGAGCAGTTCTTC
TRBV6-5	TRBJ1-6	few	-	CASSYSLHNSPLHF	TGTGCCAGCAGTTACTCGCTTCATAATTCACCCCTCCACTTT
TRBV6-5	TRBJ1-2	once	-	CASWRGEGIGYTF	TGTGCCAGCTGGAGGGGCGAGGGGATTGGCTACACCTTC
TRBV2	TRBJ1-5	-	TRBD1	CASRPRGTGANQPQHF	TGTGCCAGCAGACCTCGGGGGACAGGGGCCAATCAGCCCCAGCATTTT
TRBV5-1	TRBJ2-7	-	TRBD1	CASTPGQGYEQYF	TGCGCCAGCACCCCGGGACAGGGCTACGAGCAGTACTTC
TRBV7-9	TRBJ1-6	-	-	CASSPDHTTYSPLHF	TGTGCCAGCAGCCCAGACCACACGACCTATTCACCCCTCCACTTT
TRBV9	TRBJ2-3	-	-	CASGGGAGTADTQYF	TGTGCCAGCGGTGGGGGGGCCGGGACGGCAGATACGCAGTATTTT
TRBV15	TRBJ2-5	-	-	CATSRALGTQETQYF	TGTGCCACCAGCAGAGCCCTAGGGACCCAAGAGACCCAGTACTTC
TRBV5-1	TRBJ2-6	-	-	CASSPEAAGGLSGANVLTF	TGCGCCAGCAGCCCCGAGGCGGCAGGCGGACTCTCTGGGGCCAACGTCCTGACTTTC
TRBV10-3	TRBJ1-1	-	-	CAINGPGRDTEAFF	TGTGCCATCAACGGGCCGGGAAGGGACACTGAAGCTTTCTTT
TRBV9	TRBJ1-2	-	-	CASSVGQDPYGYTF	TGTGCCAGCAGCGTAGGGCAGGACCCCTATGGCTACACCTTC
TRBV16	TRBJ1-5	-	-	CASSHSDNQPQHF	TGTGCCAGCAGCCACTCCGATAATCAGCCCCAGCATTTT